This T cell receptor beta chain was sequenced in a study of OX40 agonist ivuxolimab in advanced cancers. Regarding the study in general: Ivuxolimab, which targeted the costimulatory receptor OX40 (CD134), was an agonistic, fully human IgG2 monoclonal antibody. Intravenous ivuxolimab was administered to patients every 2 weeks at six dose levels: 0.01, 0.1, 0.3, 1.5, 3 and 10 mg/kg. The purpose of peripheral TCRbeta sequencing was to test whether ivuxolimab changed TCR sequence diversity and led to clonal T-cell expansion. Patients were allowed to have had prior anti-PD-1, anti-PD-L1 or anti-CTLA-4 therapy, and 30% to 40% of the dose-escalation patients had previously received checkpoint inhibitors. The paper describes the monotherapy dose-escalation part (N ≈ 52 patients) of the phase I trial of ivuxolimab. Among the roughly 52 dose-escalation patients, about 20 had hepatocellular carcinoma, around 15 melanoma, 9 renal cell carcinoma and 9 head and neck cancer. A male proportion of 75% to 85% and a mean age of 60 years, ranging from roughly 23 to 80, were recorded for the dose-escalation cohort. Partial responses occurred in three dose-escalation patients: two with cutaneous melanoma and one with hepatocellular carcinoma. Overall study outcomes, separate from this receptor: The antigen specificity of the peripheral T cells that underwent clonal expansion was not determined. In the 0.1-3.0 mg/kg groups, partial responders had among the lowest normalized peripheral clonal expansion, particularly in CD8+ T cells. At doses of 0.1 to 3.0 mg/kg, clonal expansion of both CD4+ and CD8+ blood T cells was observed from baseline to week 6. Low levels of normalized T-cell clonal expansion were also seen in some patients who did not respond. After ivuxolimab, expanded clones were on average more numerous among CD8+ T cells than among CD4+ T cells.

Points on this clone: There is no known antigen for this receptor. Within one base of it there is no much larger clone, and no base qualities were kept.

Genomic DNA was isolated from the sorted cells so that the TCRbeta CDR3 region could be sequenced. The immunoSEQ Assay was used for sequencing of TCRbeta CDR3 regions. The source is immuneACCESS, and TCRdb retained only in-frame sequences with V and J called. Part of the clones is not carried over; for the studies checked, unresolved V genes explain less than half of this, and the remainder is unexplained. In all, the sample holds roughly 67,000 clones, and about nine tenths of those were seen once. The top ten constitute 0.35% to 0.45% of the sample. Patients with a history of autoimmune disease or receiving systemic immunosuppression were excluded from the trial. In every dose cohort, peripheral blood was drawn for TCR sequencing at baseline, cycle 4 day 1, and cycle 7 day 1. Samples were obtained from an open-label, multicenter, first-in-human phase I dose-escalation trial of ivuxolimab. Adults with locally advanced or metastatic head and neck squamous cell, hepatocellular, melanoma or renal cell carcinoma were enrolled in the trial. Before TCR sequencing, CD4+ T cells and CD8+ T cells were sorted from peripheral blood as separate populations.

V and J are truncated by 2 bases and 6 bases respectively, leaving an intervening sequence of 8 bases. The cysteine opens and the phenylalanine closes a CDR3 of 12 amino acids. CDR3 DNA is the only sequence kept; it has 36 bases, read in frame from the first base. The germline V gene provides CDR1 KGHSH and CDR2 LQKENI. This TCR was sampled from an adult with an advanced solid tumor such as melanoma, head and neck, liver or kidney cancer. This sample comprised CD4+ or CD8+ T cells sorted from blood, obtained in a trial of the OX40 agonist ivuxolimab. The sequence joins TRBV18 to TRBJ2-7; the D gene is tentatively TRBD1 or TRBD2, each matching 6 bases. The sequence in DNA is TGTGCCAGCTCACCAAGGGGGGTCGAGCAGTACTTC. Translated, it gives CASSPRGVEQYF.